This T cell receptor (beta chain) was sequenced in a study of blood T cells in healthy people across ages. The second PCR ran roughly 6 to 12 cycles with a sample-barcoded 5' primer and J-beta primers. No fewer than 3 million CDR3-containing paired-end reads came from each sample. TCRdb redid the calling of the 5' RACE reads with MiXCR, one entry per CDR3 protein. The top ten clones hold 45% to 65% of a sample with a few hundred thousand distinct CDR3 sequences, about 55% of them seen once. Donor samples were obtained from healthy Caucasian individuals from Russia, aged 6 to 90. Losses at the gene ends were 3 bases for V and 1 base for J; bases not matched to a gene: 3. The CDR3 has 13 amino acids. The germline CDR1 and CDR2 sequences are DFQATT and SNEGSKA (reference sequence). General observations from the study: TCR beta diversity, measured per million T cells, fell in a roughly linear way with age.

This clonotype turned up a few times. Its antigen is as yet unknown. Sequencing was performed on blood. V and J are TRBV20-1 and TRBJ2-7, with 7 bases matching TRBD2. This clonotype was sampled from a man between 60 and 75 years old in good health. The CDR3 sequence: CSASPGGSYEQYF. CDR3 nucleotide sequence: TGCAGTGCTAGTCCGGGGGGTTCCTACGAGCAGTACTTC.